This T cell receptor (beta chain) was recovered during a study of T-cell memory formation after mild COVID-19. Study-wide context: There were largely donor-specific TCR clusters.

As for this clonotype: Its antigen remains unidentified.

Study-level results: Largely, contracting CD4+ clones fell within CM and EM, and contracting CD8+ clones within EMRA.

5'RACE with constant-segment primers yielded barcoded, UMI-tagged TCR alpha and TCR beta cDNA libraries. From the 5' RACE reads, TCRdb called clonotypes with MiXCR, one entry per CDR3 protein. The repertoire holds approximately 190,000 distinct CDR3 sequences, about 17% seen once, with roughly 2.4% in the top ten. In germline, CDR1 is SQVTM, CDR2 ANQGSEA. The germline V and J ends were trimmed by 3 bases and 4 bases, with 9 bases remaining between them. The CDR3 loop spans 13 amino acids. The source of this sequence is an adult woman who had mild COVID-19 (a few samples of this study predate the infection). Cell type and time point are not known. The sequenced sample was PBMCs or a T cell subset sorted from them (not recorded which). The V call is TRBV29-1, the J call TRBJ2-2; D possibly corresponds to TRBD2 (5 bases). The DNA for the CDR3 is TGCAGCGTTGACGGGGATATCACCGGGGAGCTGTTTTTT. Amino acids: CSVDGDITGELFF.